This T cell receptor beta chain originates from a study of cytomegalovirus exposure and HLA in healthy donors. Study results and caveats: An Asian-associated ancestry cluster reportedly showed fewer N-insertions than the approximately 700-donor mean in a later analysis. TCR beta V segments were, for the most part, productive about 87% or about 30% of the time in an earlier analysis.

Concerning this clone: Its antigen is not known.

13 Jbeta primers and 60 Vbeta primers were used for the PCR. Clones were sequenced by immunoSEQ multiplex PCR, and TCRdb holds only the in-frame ones, with some missing. This repertoire comprises fewer than 150,000 clones; its ten largest clones make up 2%. The CDR3 sequence is 13 residues long. Trimming took 0 bases from V and 11 from J, leaving 14 bases between them. The germline CDR1 and CDR2 sequences are SGHRS and YFSETQ. What was sequenced was PBMCs. The V call is TRBV5-1, the J call TRBJ2-5; D is possibly TRBD2 (5 bases). The receptor's source is a woman aged 60-75 years in good health and CMV-seronegative. In DNA form, the CDR3 reads TGCGCCAGCAGCTTGGGACTAAGCGGAGAGCAGTACTTC. As protein: CASSLGLSGEQYF.